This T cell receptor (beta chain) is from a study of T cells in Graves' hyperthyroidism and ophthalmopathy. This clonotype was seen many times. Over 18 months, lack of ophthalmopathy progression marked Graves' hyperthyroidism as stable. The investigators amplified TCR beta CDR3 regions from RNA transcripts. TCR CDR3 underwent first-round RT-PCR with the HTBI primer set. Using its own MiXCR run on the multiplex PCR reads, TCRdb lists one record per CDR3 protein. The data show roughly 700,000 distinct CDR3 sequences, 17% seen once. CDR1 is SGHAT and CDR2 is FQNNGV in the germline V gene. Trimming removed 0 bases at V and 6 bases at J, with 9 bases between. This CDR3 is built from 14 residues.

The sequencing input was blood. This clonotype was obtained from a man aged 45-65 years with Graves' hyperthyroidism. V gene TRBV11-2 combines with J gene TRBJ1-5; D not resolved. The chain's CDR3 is CASSLDGKSQPQHF. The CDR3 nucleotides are TGTGCCAGCAGCTTAGATGGAAAGAGTCAGCCCCAGCATTTT.